This T cell receptor (beta chain) was obtained from a study of shared clonotypes between healthy human individuals. Turning to the study itself: Each donor's CD8 memory used one plate, CD8 naive two, each CD4 subset three.

Germline trimming cut 3 bases from V and 4 bases from J; bases unmatched to any gene: 11. From germline, CDR1 is MGHDK and CDR2 SYGVNS. This CDR3 region has 16 residues. Sequenced by immunoSEQ multiplex PCR; TCRdb stores in-frame clones only, minus some. Here the sample spans nearly 1,000,000 clones, 76% being singletons. This TCR was recovered from a young man in good health. J is TRBJ2-5 and V is TRBV25-1; 7 nucleotides match TRBD1. Material: memory CD4+ T cells sorted from blood. Subset reported: CD45RA-negative fraction. CDR3 in DNA: TGTGCCAGCAGTGAGTCAGGGGGTCGAAGTTCAGAGACCCAGTACTTC. Its translation is CASSESGGRSSETQYF.